This T cell receptor (beta chain) was obtained from a study of cytomegalovirus exposure and HLA in healthy donors (dated by TCRdb to 2016 to 2017). With respect to the entire study: According to an earlier analysis of 450 to 650 of the donors, about 179 million T cells yielded approximately 120 million unique TCR beta sequences and about 300 Gb of sequence data. Four to six DR-DQ haplotypes were handled as single units for association and clustering, since linkage in the cohort was strong. In a later analysis, previously published TCR beta repertoires from 666 donors were re-analyzed and high-resolution HLA genotyping was added so that TCR occurrence patterns could be studied. On average, approximately 250,000 unique TCR beta nucleotide sequences were sequenced per donor among 398 genotyped donors of the cohort, with roughly 18% of those sequences being non-productive. Rather than using new phenotypic data, the later analysis identified candidate immune exposures from TCR beta sequences and from how often those sequences occurred across donors. Along with the roughly 700-subject first cohort, a separate validation cohort of around 110 different subjects was used. To predict cytomegalovirus infection status, the study brought together high-throughput TCR immunosequencing, statistical association of individual TCRs with disease status, and machine learning. Donor age, sex, ethnicity and CMV serostatus were compiled together with the repertoire data. The study was designed to test whether signatures of past pathogen exposure could be identified by cataloging public T cell receptors. A later genetic analysis took genome-wide SNP genotypes for about 55% of the 666 donors and used that subset as a discovery cohort. The number of typed donors differed by locus: 629-630 for A, B, C, DRB1 and DQB1; roughly 510 for DQA1; around 580 for DPA1; and about 450 for DPB1. An earlier analysis of 587 of the donors applied high-throughput TCR beta sequencing to assess whether each TCR beta V gene segment acted as functional or pseudogenic. Approximately 300 gigabases of sequencing data and 91 million or so unique TCR sequences made up an early release that covered fewer than 650 HLA-typed donors. All discovery cohort repertoires had been generated on a single sequencing platform. Both class I and class II loci were covered by HLA typing, at four-digit resolution. Using immunosequencing, the study profiled T cell repertoires from fewer than 850 subjects and related those repertoires to cytomegalovirus serostatus. The genetic ancestry cluster associated with self-reported Caucasian donors included about 84% of the roughly 400 genotyped donors. Here is what the overall study found, with its caveats: Only TCR beta chains were sequenced in this cohort, and the absence of alpha or paired-chain data limited detectable features. Because some donors lacked HLA typing at each locus, the association tests relied only on the typed subset. Strong co-occurrence of HLA alleles, especially DR and DQ, made assigning TCR associations to individual alleles difficult. In a later genetic analysis, fewer N-insertions in productive TCRs were reported among donors in an Asian-associated ancestry cluster than the roughly 700-donor mean. In a later analysis, about 16,000 TCR beta sequences were associated with specific HLA alleles at a false discovery rate of 0.05. Broadly in line with IMGT annotations, most TCR beta V segments showed up in productive rearrangements about 90% or about 30% of the time in an earlier analysis of 450 to 600 of the donors. Across donors, most TCR sequences were observed very rarely, whereas some public TCRs were present in many individuals. A later genetic analysis associated a missense DCLRE1C variant with V-gene and J-gene trimming of TCR beta chains, and an independent cohort replicated the association. The 87-base-pair reads could not distinguish some IMGT-functional V segments, including TRBV6-2 and TRBV6-3, so those segments were excluded. A further reported finding was that TCR beta sequences accurately predicted the HLA-A and HLA-B alleles for most subjects in the first cohort. Several of the top co-occurrence clusters appeared to be linked to parvovirus B19, influenza, CMV and Epstein-Barr virus, according to a later analysis. The earlier analysis of fewer than 750 of the donors excluded 15 to 20 rarely observed V segments, including chromosome 9 orphons, because counts were too low. Compared with equally common non-associated chains, HLA-associated TCR beta chains in a later analysis were more clonally expanded and had lower generation probabilities. Correlated functional status among segregating V segments might be attributable to linkage disequilibrium, but an unknown experimental factor could not be ruled out. It was suggested by the authors that the approach could potentially be generalized to other disease states and immunological phenotypes. In a later analysis, TCR association rates were found to vary across HLA loci, with the most associated TCRs seen for DRB1 alleles and the fewest for HLA-C alleles. Most CMV-associated TCR beta chains appeared to be HLA-restricted in a later analysis, and the HLA associations seemed to be driven largely by CMV exposure. The study gave a list of 150 to 200 TCR beta chains associated with cytomegalovirus. A cluster of highly shared sequence variants was judged likely to be a technical artifact of the sequencing pipeline. Presence/absence analyses assumed roughly uniform sequencing depth across donors, an assumption that may not hold. The classifier was reported to diagnose cytomegalovirus status with high specificity and sensitivity in both the original cohort and the validation cohort. A few of the identified cytomegalovirus-associated TCR beta chains were confirmed in vitro to be specific for cytomegalovirus antigens. CMV serostatus was the only immune exposure information available for the cohort.

This clone was found once. The antigen it recognizes is unknown. The sample holds no much larger clone one base away, and base qualities are not on file. In total, approximately 700 healthy bone marrow donors made up the cohort. At the time of sampling, every cohort member was nominally healthy, though immune exposures that went unrecorded were likely present. The donor was CMV seronegative and was included in the group of hundreds of seronegative cohort members. A peripheral blood sample was provided by each donor, and peripheral blood mononuclear cells were used for TCR beta sequencing. Genomic DNA extraction from the blood cell samples was performed with the Qiagen DNeasy Blood Extraction Kit. Based on the germline V gene (reference sequence), the CDR1 and CDR2 sequences are SGHKS and YYEKEE. The CDR3 has 15 amino acids, counting the end cysteine and phenylalanine. Just the 45-base CDR3 DNA is kept, in frame starting at base 1. Trimming leaves V shorter by 1 base and J shorter by 7 bases, with the junction holding 8 bases beyond the gene matches.

Receptor libraries were prepared by the immunoSEQ multiplex PCR assay. For the multiplex PCR, a mixture combining 60 forward primers for TCR Vbeta segments and 13 reverse primers for TCR Jbeta segments was used. The CDR3 region of rearranged TCR beta genes was amplified from genomic DNA with a multiplex PCR assay. Amplified TCR beta libraries were sequenced as 87-base-pair reads on the Illumina HiSeq System. The authors' analysis ran thus. Across the 500 to 750 repertoires, a later analysis counted tens of millions of unique TCR beta chains, approximately 12 million of which were shared by at least two donors. Raw reads were error-corrected and collapsed into unique sequences with a nearest-neighbor algorithm that merged closely related sequences to remove PCR and sequencing errors. V, D and J gene segments were assigned by aligning CDR3 sequences to IMGT reference sequences. For a sequence to be retained, a match of at least six nucleotides to both a V gene segment and a J gene segment was required. A rearrangement counted as productive if the CDR3 had no stop codons and remained in frame with V and J, and every other rearrangement counted as non-productive. Following IMGT convention, CDR3 was defined as the stretch from the second conserved V-encoded cysteine up to the conserved J-encoded phenylalanine. In an earlier analysis of more than 550 of the donors, sequences lacking an unambiguous match to a single V gene segment were excluded. In an earlier analysis of roughly 500 of the donors, V segments were called functional above 56.7% productive rearrangements and were called segregating when the between-donor standard deviation exceeded 5%. A statistical classification framework was developed to diagnose cytomegalovirus status using the catalog of TCR beta chain sequences. In a later analysis, V and J genes were assigned by comparing TCR nucleotide sequences against IMGT/GENE-DB human TR gene sequences. Using the TCRdist pipeline, a later analysis assigned CDR3 sequences along with most-parsimonious VDJ recombination scenarios. A later analysis defined each TCR beta chain by its CDR3 amino acid sequence plus V-gene family, and excluded reads lacking a unique V-gene family. A later analysis removed roughly 590 highly shared, low-generation-probability nucleotide sequences to deal with suspected cross-contamination and a sequencing artifact. A later analysis calculated a clonal expansion index for each public chain from normalized within-repertoire ranks of inferred template counts. Generation probabilities in a later analysis came from a VDJ recombination model fitted to out-of-frame rearrangements, and those results were checked against IGoR. Hypergeometric tests were used in a later analysis to score TCR-TCR, TCR-HLA and TCR-CMV co-occurrence, with a repertoire-size bias correction applied to the TCR pairs. To estimate false discovery rates, a later analysis permuted the HLA or CMV assignments 20 times. In a later analysis, co-occurring TCRs were grouped using DBSCAN, and TCRdist sequence similarity was added for clustering within HLA-allele-positive subsets. Co-occurrence clustering excluded repertoires with fewer than 30,000 or more than 120,000 public chains, plus five with anomalous nucleotide sharing. Sourced from immuneACCESS, this table was stored by TCRdb with only in-frame sequences that have V and J called. A share of the clones is absent; for the studies checked, an unresolved V gene accounts for under half, and the remainder has no known explanation. V, J and clone size were drawn from that table, and D and trimming were deduced from the DNA. The sample data list roughly 100,000 clones, and over 65% of these were observed just once. The ten largest clones represent 2.6% of the sample.

Sequencing was performed on PBMCs. Recombination linked TRBV5-5 to TRBJ1-5; the junction holds 7 bases that match TRBD1. The source of this sequence is a man in his forties in good health and CMV-seronegative. In nucleotide form, the sequence is TGTGCCAGCAGCTTGTTCGACAGGGAGAGCCAGCCCCAGCATTTT. Translated, it gives CASSLFDRESQPQHF.